The clone carrying this TCR beta chain was seen a single time. Germline CDR1 SQVTM, CDR2 ANQGSEA. Trimming took off 4 bases at V and 2 bases at J, with 2 bases between the two ends. The CDR3 is 10 residues long. This entry comes from a study of cytomegalovirus exposure and HLA in healthy donors. This PCR relied on a set of 60 Vbeta primers and 13 Jbeta primers. Profiled with immunoSEQ multiplex PCR; TCRdb holds only in-frame clones, not every one. The sample includes about 140,000 clones, 65% to 85% of them seen just once. Sequencing was carried out using PBMCs. The TCR sequence derives from a woman between 40 and 50 years old in good health and CMV-seropositive. The V gene is TRBV29-1, the J gene TRBJ2-5; D uncertain. The CDR3 coding sequence is TGCAGCGTTGTACAAGAGACCCAGTACTTC. Translated, it gives CSVVQETQYF.